A single sample is the source of the 6 T cell receptor beta chains below, sequenced in a study of T cells in Graves' hyperthyroidism and ophthalmopathy. What was amplified from RNA transcripts were TCR beta CDR3 regions. The primer set for the first-round RT-PCR of the TCR CDR3 was HTBI. TCRdb reanalysed the multiplex PCR reads using MiXCR and keeps one entry per CDR3 protein. The sample has some 600,000 distinct CDR3 sequences, approximately 14% seen once. Sample: blood. Receptors were obtained from a woman aged 30 to 39 with Graves' hyperthyroidism that later progressed to Graves' ophthalmopathy.

V usage is TRBV6-5 and J usage is TRBJ2-5; 15 nucleotides line up with TRBD2. The CDR3 contains 18 residues. Germline-derived CDR1 and CDR2 are MNHEY and SVGAGI. With 4 bases clipped from V and 5 bases from J, the junction kept 11 bases outside the gene matches. Here the CDR3 DNA reads TGTGCCAGCAGTTCTTCAGTGGGACTAGCGGGAGGTCTGGAGACCCAGTACTTC. This translates into CASSSSVGLAGGLETQYF.

This clonotype was seen ten or more times. The chain carries TRBV7-9 and TRBJ1-1; 7 bases are a match to TRBD1. After removal of 5 bases from V and 0 bases from J, the junction contained 6 bases not matched to a gene. The CDR3 is 15 amino acids. Per the germline V gene, CDR1 is SEHNR and CDR2 is FQNEAQ (reference sequence). The CDR3 DNA follows: TGTGCCAGCAGCCGACAGGGCCTATTGAACACTGAAGCTTTCTTT. It translates to CASSRQGLLNTEAFF.

This clonotype was picked up many times. J is TRBJ2-2 and V is TRBV7-2; 8 nucleotides align to TRBD1. Germline CDR1 and CDR2: SGHTA and FQGNSA. CDR3 length: 15 amino acids. Trimming at V came to 1 base and at J to 4 bases, leaving 2 bases not matched to a gene. Here the CDR3 DNA reads TGTGCCAGCAGCTTAGACAGGGGGAGCACCGGGGAGCTGTTTTTT. It codes for CASSLDRGSTGELFF.

This clonotype was picked up many times. The rearrangement links TRBV25-1 to TRBJ2-7; TRBD2 might be the D (6 bases). CDR1 MGHDK and CDR2 SYGVNS come from the germline V gene. This CDR3 has 15 residues. Trimming stripped 1 base from V and 1 base from J, with 11 bases between. DNA for the CDR3: TGTGCCAGCAGTGAATGGGGGACTTTTTCCTACGAGCAGTACTTC. This sequence encodes CASSEWGTFSYEQYF.

The chain combines TRBV27 with TRBJ2-1, with 12 positions matching TRBD1. CDR1 MNHEY and CDR2 SMNVEV come from the germline V gene (reference sequence). The CDR3 totals 17 residues. J gave up 10 bases and V 5 bases, and 15 bases lay outside the gene matches. The CDR3 here is CASSPLTGTGGIQEQFF. CDR3 DNA sequence: TGTGCCAGCAGTCCGCTTACCGGGACAGGGGGCATTCAGGAGCAGTTCTTC.

This clonotype was recorded a few times. The V call is TRBV7-3, the J call TRBJ1-3, with D possibly matching TRBD1 (5 bases). CDR1 is SGHTA and CDR2 is FQGTGA in the germline V gene. V lost 5 bases, J lost 0 bases, and 14 bases lay in between. The CDR3 extends over 16 amino acids. The CDR3: CASSRKPGSSGNTIYF. The CDR3 coding sequence is TGTGCCAGCAGCAGAAAGCCAGGGAGCTCTGGAAACACCATATATTTT.